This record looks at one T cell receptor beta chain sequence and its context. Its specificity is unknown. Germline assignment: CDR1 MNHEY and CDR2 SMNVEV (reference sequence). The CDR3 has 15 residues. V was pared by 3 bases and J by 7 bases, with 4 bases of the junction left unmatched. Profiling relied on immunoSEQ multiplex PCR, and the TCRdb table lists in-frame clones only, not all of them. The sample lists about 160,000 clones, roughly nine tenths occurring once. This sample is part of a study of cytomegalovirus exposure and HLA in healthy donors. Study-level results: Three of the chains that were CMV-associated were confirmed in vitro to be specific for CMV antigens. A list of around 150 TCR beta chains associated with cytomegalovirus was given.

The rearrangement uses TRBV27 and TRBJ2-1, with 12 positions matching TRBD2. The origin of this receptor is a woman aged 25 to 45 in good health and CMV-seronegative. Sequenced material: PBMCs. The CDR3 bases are TGTGCCAGCAGTTTGGCTAGCGGGAGGGGGAATGAGCAGTTCTTC. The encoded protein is CASSLASGRGNEQFF.